The 9 T cell receptor beta chains reported below all come from one sample, sequenced in a study of T cell repertoires in cytomegalovirus infection. TCRdb re-analysed the reads in MiXCR, keeping a single row per CDR3 protein. The profile shows around 440,000 distinct CDR3 sequences, around 11% of them singletons. Sequencing was performed on PBMCs. The source is a human donor in good health (CMV status not recorded). Some clones in this sample may be carry-over from other donors' samples.

The sample holds many counts of this clonotype. The chain employs TRBV29-1 and TRBJ1-2; D remains ambiguous. This CDR3 spans 13 amino acids. Germline V gene sequence: CDR1 SQVTM, CDR2 ANQGSEA. Trimming took 1 base from V and 3 from J, leaving 9 bases between them. For the CDR3, the DNA is TGCAGCGTTGAAGGGGGATCCTACTATGGCTACACCTTC. Encoded protein: CSVEGGSYYGYTF.

V usage is TRBV24-1 and J usage is TRBJ2-2; TRBD2 matches 7 bases. Per germline, CDR1 KGHDR and CDR2 SFDVKD. This CDR3 spans 16 amino acids. V shed 0 bases and J 7 bases; nucleotides not matched to a gene: 7. Here the CDR3 reads CATSDLVGRGVGELFF. As DNA, the CDR3 is TGTGCCACCAGTGATTTGGTGGGCCGGGGGGTCGGGGAGCTGTTTTTT.

This clonotype was recorded at least ten times. J is TRBJ2-2 and V is TRBV7-2, with TRBD1 identical over 10 bases. CDR3 length equals 14 residues. Germline V gene data show CDR1 as SGHTA and CDR2 as FQGNSA. Trimming cost V 6 bases and J 3 bases; bases outside gene matches: 1. CDR3 nucleotides: TGTGCCAGCAGTGGGACAGGGGACACCGGGGAGCTGTTTTTT. Translated: CASSGTGDTGELFF.

This clonotype was found many times. In DNA, the CDR3 is TGCAGTGCTAGAGGGTACTCCTACGAGCAGTACTTC. Protein sequence: CSARGYSYEQYF. The rearrangement links TRBV20-1 to TRBJ2-7; the D is unclear. CDR1 DFQATT and CDR2 SNEGSKA come from the germline V gene (reference sequence). The CDR3 loop spans 12 amino acids. V was clipped by 1 base and J by 0 bases, with 4 bases between them.

There are many counts of this clonotype. CDR3 in DNA: TGTGCCAGCAGTTTAAGGTTCGAACTGTTTTTT. Its protein product is CASSLRFELFF. This sequence joins TRBV12-3 or TRBV12-4 and TRBJ1-4; D call uncertain. The V and J ends lost 2 bases and 12 bases respectively, with 7 bases between them. This CDR3 has 11 residues.

This clonotype came up a few times. V is TRBV5-6 and J is TRBJ2-7; tentatively, D is TRBD2 (6 bases). This CDR3 spans 14 amino acids. With 0 bases removed from V and 3 bases from J, the gap between germline ends came to 10 bases. Germline V gives CDR1 SGHDT, CDR2 YYEEEE. The CDR3 DNA follows: TGTGCCAGCAGCTTGGCGGGAGAGGACTACGAGCAGTACTTC. It specifies CASSLAGEDYEQYF.

The table lists this clonotype with a few counts. CDR3: CASAPGENSPLHF. The CDR3, as DNA: TGTGCCAGCGCTCCAGGGGAAAATTCACCCCTCCACTTT. The gene calls are TRBV2 and TRBJ1-6; maybe TRBD1 (6 bases). Germline CDR1 reads SNHLY; CDR2 reads FYNNEI. The V and J ends lost 8 bases and 7 bases respectively, with 12 bases between them. The CDR3 loop spans 13 amino acids.

This clonotype was seen at least ten times. J is TRBJ1-5 and V is TRBV20-1, with D perhaps TRBD1 (5 bases). Trimming shortened V by 4 bases and J by 7 bases, and 17 bases separated the two germline ends. Germline loops: CDR1 DFQATT, CDR2 SNEGSKA (reference sequence). This CDR3 has 14 residues. CDR3 coding DNA: TGCAGTGCTACGACCTCGGGGCGGGGGCAGCCCCAGCATTTT. Protein: CSATTSGRGQPQHF.

In its sample, this clonotype was seen many times. The chain joins TRBV6-1 to TRBJ1-2, with no clear D. The CDR3 covers 11 residues. V gave up 10 bases and J gave up 0 bases, with 6 bases separating them. Germline V gives CDR1 MNHNS, CDR2 SASEGT. CDR3 nucleotides: TGTGCCATCGGTCCTAACTATGGCTACACCTTC. Its protein is CAIGPNYGYTF.